These 22 T cell receptor beta chains were sequenced from one sample in a study of blood T cell repertoires in COVID-19. Produced via immunoSEQ multiplex PCR; TCRdb's table is partial and in-frame only. The data contain more than 95,000 clones, roughly 80% of them singletons. Sequencing was carried out using peripheral blood. These receptors all come from a woman of 80 years or more with active or convalescent COVID-19.

This sequence joins TRBV11-1 and TRBJ1-6, with TRBD1 identical over 9 bases. V lost 4 bases, J lost 9 bases, and 7 bases stayed unmatched. There are 15 residues in the CDR3. Germline CDR1 SGHAT, CDR2 FQDESV (reference sequence). CDR3: CASSSSGTGFSPLHF. CDR3 bases: TGTGCCAGCAGCTCCTCCGGGACAGGGTTTTCACCCCTCCACTTT.

The chain is built from TRBV28 and TRBJ1-1; D may be TRBD1 (5 bases). The CDR3 has 17 amino acids. CDR1 is MDHEN and CDR2 is SYDVKM in the germline V gene. Trimming shortened V by 6 bases and J by 4 bases, and 24 bases separated the two germline ends. In nucleotides, the CDR3 is TGTGCCAGCAGGAGCCCCAGTCCGGGCGCAAGGGGCACTGAAGCTTTCTTT. Translated: CASRSPSPGARGTEAFF.

The V call is TRBV5-5, the J call TRBJ1-3; 9 nucleotides match TRBD1. Trimming cost V 4 bases and J 5 bases; bases outside gene matches: 7. The CDR3 consists of 15 residues. Germline CDR1 SGHKS, CDR2 YYEKEE (reference sequence). The CDR3 nucleotides read TGTGCCAGCAGCAGGGGACAGGGTACGAGAAACACCATATATTTT. The encoded protein is CASSRGQGTRNTIYF.

The chain uses TRBV14 and TRBJ1-6; D remains unclear. From germline, CDR1 is SGHDN and CDR2 FVKESK. Trimming stripped 4 bases from V and 7 bases from J, with 20 bases between. This CDR3 spans 17 amino acids. The CDR3 here is CASSPLRGQKGNSPLHF. As DNA, the CDR3 is TGTGCCAGCAGCCCCCTCCGGGGTCAGAAAGGGAATTCACCCCTCCACTTT.

The J gene is TRBJ2-3, the V gene TRBV7-9; D is unresolved. The CDR3 contains 15 residues. Trimming took off 6 bases at V and 1 base at J, with 14 bases between the two ends. The germline CDR1 and CDR2 sequences are SEHNR and FQNEAQ (reference sequence). The CDR3 region has the DNA TGTGCCAGCAGGGTTTTAGATTACGGCACAGATACGCAGTATTTT. Translated: CASRVLDYGTDTQYF.

The chain couples TRBV30 to TRBJ1-2; no clear D gene. V lost 8 bases and J 2 bases, leaving 15 bases between the germline ends. The CDR3 covers 13 residues. Germline loops: CDR1 GTSNPN, CDR2 SVGIG (reference sequence). In nucleotides, the CDR3 is TGTGCCGGCTATAGACGGAGAAACTATGGCTACACCTTC. Its protein is CAGYRRRNYGYTF. The full variable domain, its missing parts supplied by reference TRBV30 and TRBJ1-2, is SQTIHQWPATLVQPVGSPLSLECTVEGTSNPNLYWYRQAAGRGLQLLFYSVGIGQISSEVPQNLSASRPQDRQFILSSKKLLLSDSGFYLCAGYRRRNYGYTFGSGTRLTVV.

The chain couples TRBV19 to TRBJ1-4; D may be TRBD1 (6 bases). V shed 9 bases and J shed 7 bases, with 15 bases lying between them. The CDR3 contains 13 residues. Germline CDR1 and CDR2: LNHDA and SQIVND (reference sequence). CDR3 loop: CASQGGTTEKLFF. CDR3 DNA: TGTGCCAGCCAAGGGGGTACGACTGAAAAACTGTTTTTT.

This clone was observed a handful of times. The J gene is TRBJ2-7, the V gene TRBV5-5; tentative D call: TRBD2 (6 bases). CDR1 is SGHKS and CDR2 is YYEKEE in the germline V gene (reference sequence). V dropped 1 base and J dropped 6 bases, with 14 bases sitting between them. The CDR3 consists of 14 residues. The CDR3 nucleotides are TGTGCCAGCAGCTTGTTGGTGGCGGGGCCCGAGCAGTACTTC. Residues: CASSLLVAGPEQYF.

The J gene is TRBJ2-1, the V gene TRBV7-3; a weak D match, TRBD1 (5 bases). Germline loops: CDR1 SGHTA, CDR2 FQGTGA. The CDR3 sequence is 16 residues long. V lost 1 base to trimming and J lost 5 bases, with 15 bases between them. CDR3 sequence (DNA): TGTGCCAGCAGCTTAAGGCCCATGGGGCATGACAATGAGCAGTTCTTC. The encoded protein is CASSLRPMGHDNEQFF. The full variable domain, completed using reference TRBV7-3 and TRBJ2-1, is GAGVSQTPSNKVTEKGKYVELRCDPISGHTALYWYRQSLGQGPEFLIYFQGTGAADDSGLPNDRFFAVRPEGSVSTLKIQRTERGDSAVYLCASSLRPMGHDNEQFFGPGTRLTVL.

This rearrangement joins TRBV6-5 to TRBJ1-5, with D tentatively TRBD1 (6 bases). This CDR3 is built from 15 residues. The V and J ends lost 4 bases and 1 base respectively, with 11 bases between them. CDR1 and CDR2 (germline): MNHEY, SVGAGI. CDR3 nucleotide sequence: TGTGCCAGCAGTTCGGAACAGGGAAGCAATCAGCCCCAGCATTTT. Translating it yields CASSSEQGSNQPQHF.

The chain joins TRBV6-5 to TRBJ2-7, with D possibly matching TRBD1 (7 bases). Trimming took 6 bases from V and 4 from J, leaving 19 bases between them. The CDR3 is made up of 15 amino acids. The germline V gene encodes CDR1 MNHEY and CDR2 SVGAGI. The CDR3 nucleotides read TGTGCCAGCAGGGGACAGCGGGCCCCAATATACGAGCAGTACTTC. Translated, it gives CASRGQRAPIYEQYF.

The chain links TRBV9 to TRBJ1-2, with TRBD1 as a possible D gene (6 bases). Germline values: CDR1 SGDLS, CDR2 YYNGEE. The CDR3 covers 13 residues. The ends were cut back, 0 bases at V and 6 bases at J, with 9 bases in the middle. Written as DNA, the CDR3 is TGTGCCAGCAGCGTAGTTGGGGGCCATGGCTACACCTTC. It yields the protein CASSVVGGHGYTF. Together with reference TRBV9 and TRBJ1-2, the CDR3 gives the full variable domain: DSGVTQTPKHLITATGQRVTLRCSPRSGDLSVYWYQQSLDQGLQFLIQYYNGEERAKGNILERFSAQQFPDLHSELNLSSLELGDSALYFCASSVVGGHGYTFGSGTRLTVV.

This clone was seen just once. The chain recombines TRBV10-2 with TRBJ1-5, with D perhaps TRBD1 (6 bases). V dropped 6 bases and J dropped 8 bases, with 14 bases sitting between them. The CDR3 consists of 13 residues. Germline CDR1 is WSHSY and CDR2 is SAAADI. CDR3 protein: CASSTGSGEPQHF. As DNA, the CDR3 is TGCGCCAGCAGCACAGGGTCAGGAGAGCCCCAGCATTTT.

The V call is TRBV3-1 (or the pseudogene TRBV3-2), the J call TRBJ2-1, with 8 bases aligning to TRBD2. The length of the CDR3 is 16 residues. The ends lost 0 bases at V and 5 bases at J; junction bases unmatched: 6. The germline V gene encodes CDR1 LGHDT and CDR2 YNNKEL (reference sequence). The CDR3 is CASSQDGTSGHNEQFF. The CDR3 DNA follows: TGTGCCAGCAGCCAAGACGGTACTAGCGGACACAATGAGCAGTTCTTC.

This chain connects TRBV29-1 to TRBJ1-6; 7 nucleotides agree with TRBD1. Germline lookup yields CDR1 SQVTM and CDR2 ANQGSEA. This CDR3 comprises 13 residues. The V segment lost 6 bases and the J segment 4 bases; nucleotides outside the gene matches: 3. The CDR3 DNA reads TGCAGCGTCTCGACAGGGTATAATTCACCCCTCCACTTT. Translated, it gives CSVSTGYNSPLHF.

The chain recombines TRBV4-1 with TRBJ1-1; 7 bases are a match to TRBD1. CDR3 length: 15 residues. V dropped 1 base and J dropped 1; count of bases not matched to a gene: 3. Germline CDR1 MGHRA, CDR2 YSYEKL. CDR3 region: CASSQVGTANTEAFF. CDR3 DNA sequence: TGCGCCAGCAGCCAAGTGGGGACAGCGAACACTGAAGCTTTCTTT.

The chain uses TRBV6-5 and TRBJ1-5; TRBD1 is a possible D gene (5 bases). Germline CDR1 MNHEY, CDR2 SVGAGI. Trimming took off 6 bases at V and 0 bases at J, with 12 bases between the two ends. This CDR3 region has 15 residues. The CDR3 sequence is CASSPLRDSNQPQHF. DNA for the CDR3: TGTGCCAGCAGCCCCCTCAGGGATAGCAATCAGCCCCAGCATTTT.

The chain links TRBV7-2 to TRBJ1-4; perhaps TRBD1 as D (5 bases). The length of the CDR3 is 15 residues. V shed 5 bases and J shed 2 bases, with 12 bases lying between them. Germline assignment: CDR1 SGHTA and CDR2 FQGNSA. CDR3 residues: CASSEPGRTNEKLFF. Written as DNA, the CDR3 is TGTGCCAGCAGCGAGCCAGGGAGGACTAATGAAAAACTGTTTTTT. The full variable domain, in which reference TRBV7-2 and TRBJ1-4 provide the parts outside the CDR3, is GAGVSQSPSNKVTEKGKDVELRCDPISGHTALYWYRQSLGQGLEFLIYFQGNSAPDKSGLPSDRFSAERTGGSVSTLTIQRTQQEDSAVYLCASSEPGRTNEKLFFGSGTQLSVL.

V is TRBV30 and J is TRBJ2-1; D is possibly TRBD1 (6 bases). Trimming stripped 0 bases from V and 4 bases from J, with 13 bases between. The CDR3 covers 15 residues. Per germline, CDR1 GTSNPN and CDR2 SVGIG (reference sequence). The CDR3 is CAWSVQRQGYNEQFF. The CDR3 nucleotides read TGTGCCTGGAGTGTACAGCGGCAGGGGTACAATGAGCAGTTCTTC.

The chain carries TRBV2 and TRBJ1-2; no clear D. From germline, CDR1 is SNHLY and CDR2 FYNNEI. Trimming removed 7 bases at V and 0 bases at J, with 9 bases between. This CDR3 has 13 residues. The CDR3: CASTQQPNYGYTF. DNA of the CDR3: TGTGCCAGCACCCAACAGCCTAACTATGGCTACACCTTC.

CDR3 bases: TGTGCCAGCAGCGTAGAACTAGCGGGTCCCAATGAGCAGTTCTTC. Amino acids: CASSVELAGPNEQFF. V usage is TRBV9 and J usage is TRBJ2-1, with 9 bases that match TRBD2. CDR1 and CDR2 from the germline V gene are SGDLS and YYNGEE. This CDR3 spans 15 amino acids. Trimming took 0 bases from V and 6 from J; bases not matched to a gene: 4.

The CDR3 region has the DNA TGTGCCAGCAGCTTCAGTCAGGGGTTTAACGGGGAGCTGTTTTTT. Encoded protein: CASSFSQGFNGELFF. The chain is built from TRBV7-8 and TRBJ2-2, with D maybe TRBD1 (6 bases). Germline V lookup: CDR1 SGHVS, CDR2 FQNEAQ. The CDR3 totals 15 residues. Trimming stripped 3 bases from V and 7 bases from J, with 15 bases between.